The 5 T cell receptor beta chains given below trace back to one sample, sequenced in a study of blood T cells in healthy people across ages. A sample-barcoded 5' primer and a J-beta primer mix were used in a second PCR of roughly 6 to 11 cycles. Via MiXCR, TCRdb re-called the 5' RACE reads, giving one row per CDR3 protein. The profile shows around 900,000 distinct CDR3 sequences, less than 35% of them singletons. The sequenced material came from blood. The source is a woman aged 80 or over in good health.

This clonotype showed up many times. V is TRBV21-1 and J is TRBJ1-2; the table's TRBD1 call for D was not verified on the DNA. TRBV21-1 is marked as a pseudogene. CDR3 size: 13 residues. CDR3 residues: CASSSRGESGYTF. For the CDR3, the DNA is TGTGCCAGCAGTTCGAGGGGAGAATCTGGCTACACCTTC.

This sequence joins TRBV28 and TRBJ2-3; D might be TRBD2 (6 bases). Trimming took 5 bases from V and 8 from J, leaving 14 bases between them. The CDR3 contains 13 residues. Germline CDR1 is MDHEN and CDR2 is SYDVKM. The CDR3 coding sequence is TGTGCCAGCAGTAGAGGGGACGGGGGTACGCAGTATTTT. This sequence encodes CASSRGDGGTQYF.

This clonotype was picked up many times. The chain links TRBV20-1 to TRBJ1-2; unclear D gene. From germline, CDR1 is DFQATT and CDR2 SNEGSKA (reference sequence). Trimming cost V 0 bases and J 4 bases, with 6 bases left between them. The CDR3 has 12 residues. In nucleotides, the CDR3 is TGCAGTGCTAGAGATCGGAGCTATGGCTACACCTTC. Translated: CSARDRSYGYTF.

This clonotype has ten or more counts. The chain has TRBV11-3 and TRBJ2-1, with D possibly being TRBD1 or TRBD2 (5 bases each). The CDR3 covers 13 residues. Germline V gene lookup returns CDR1 SGHNT and CDR2 YENEEA. Trimming shortened V by 3 bases and J by 6 bases, and 9 bases separated the two germline ends. CDR3: CASSFGAPNEQFF. In DNA form, the CDR3 reads TGTGCCAGCAGCTTCGGGGCTCCCAATGAGCAGTTCTTC.

The chain links TRBV20-1 to TRBJ2-1, with D possibly matching TRBD1 (6 bases). Germline V gene sequence: CDR1 DFQATT, CDR2 SNEGSKA (reference sequence). The V end lost 4 bases, the J end lost 0 bases, and 10 bases lay between the germline ends. This CDR3 is built from 14 residues. In nucleotides, the CDR3 is TGCAGTGCTAAGGACAGTAGCTCCTACAATGAGCAGTTCTTC. Amino acids: CSAKDSSSYNEQFF.